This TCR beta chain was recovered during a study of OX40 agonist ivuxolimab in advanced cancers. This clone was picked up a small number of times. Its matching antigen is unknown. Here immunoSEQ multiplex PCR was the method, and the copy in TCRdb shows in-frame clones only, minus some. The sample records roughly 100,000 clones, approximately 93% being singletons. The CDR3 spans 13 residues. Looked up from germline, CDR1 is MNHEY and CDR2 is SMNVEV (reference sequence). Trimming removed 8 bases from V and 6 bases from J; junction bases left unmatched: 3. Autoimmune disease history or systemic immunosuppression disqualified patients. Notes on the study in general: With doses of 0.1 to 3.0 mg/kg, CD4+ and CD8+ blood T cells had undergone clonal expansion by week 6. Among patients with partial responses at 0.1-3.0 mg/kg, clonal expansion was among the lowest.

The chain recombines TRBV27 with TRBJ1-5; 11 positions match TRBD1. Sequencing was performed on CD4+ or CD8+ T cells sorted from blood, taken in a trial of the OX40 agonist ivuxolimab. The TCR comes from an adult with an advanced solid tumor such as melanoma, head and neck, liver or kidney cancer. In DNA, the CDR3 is TGTGCCAGCGGCGGGACAGGGGGTCAGCCCCAGCATTTT. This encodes CASGGTGGQPQHF.